Below, one T cell receptor (beta chain) is given with its context. The antigen remains unidentified. The primer mix had 60 Vbeta and 13 Jbeta primers. Libraries were prepared by immunoSEQ multiplex PCR; TCRdb keeps only in-frame clonotypes and omits some of them. The sample carries roughly 150,000 clones, 80% recorded once. The CDR3 spans 15 residues. CDR1 SGDLS and CDR2 YYNGEE come from the germline V gene. Trimming cost V 3 bases and J 4 bases; bases outside gene matches: 7. These data are taken from a study of cytomegalovirus exposure and HLA in healthy donors. The study, taken as a whole, reports: In a later analysis, specific HLA alleles were associated with some 16,000 TCR beta sequences at a 0.05 false discovery rate. Analyses of presence and absence presupposed an approximately uniform sequencing depth across donors.

The TCR comes from a woman in her thirties or forties in good health and CMV-seronegative. The specimen was PBMCs. V is TRBV9 and J is TRBJ1-1; 9 bases map to TRBD1. The CDR3 sequence is CASSGGDRAFTEAFF. The CDR3 DNA sequence: TGTGCCAGCAGCGGGGGGGACAGGGCTTTCACTGAAGCTTTCTTT. The full variable domain, its missing parts supplied by reference TRBV9 and TRBJ1-1, is DSGVTQTPKHLITATGQRVTLRCSPRSGDLSVYWYQQSLDQGLQFLIQYYNGEERAKGNILERFSAQQFPDLHSELNLSSLELGDSALYFCASSGGDRAFTEAFFGQGTRLTVV.